This T cell receptor (beta chain) was profiled in a study of blood T cell repertoires in COVID-19 (TCRdb year 2020). With respect to the entire study: The collaborator samples originated in the United States, Italy and Spain and spanned the acute and convalescent phases of COVID-19. Deeply sampled blood TCRbeta repertoires from subjects exposed to, actively infected with, or recovered from COVID-19 were included in the dataset. Where HLA class I and class II types were available, the types were taken from metadata supplied by the sample provider, not from assay-based typing. The material from the prospective study consisted of cDNA or gDNA derived from T cells, B-cell-depleted T cells, or PBMCs. The samples were drawn from two sources: the first 160 participants of the ongoing ImmuneRACE study, and over 950 subjects contributed by 6 global collaborators. The repertoires were released in a freely available public database intended as a resource for research on the immune response to SARS-CoV-2. A de-identified subject ID, COVID-19 status, age in years and sex were almost always included in the sample metadata. Study-level results and caveats: The quantity of clinical and demographic metadata differed by source and by participant and was supplied without curation.

The CDR3 spans 17 residues, from the cysteine through the phenylalanine. Only the CDR3 region is kept as DNA, spanning 51 bases read in frame from base 1. The trim is 4 bases for V and 4 bases for J, with a gap of 21 bases between the germline ends. CDR1 KGHDR and CDR2 SFDVKD are derived from the germline V gene. TCRbeta CDR3 regions were amplified from genomic DNA using the immunoSEQ Assay, a bias-controlled multiplex PCR. The authors' analysis ran thus. The number of nucleated cells in each sample was estimated from the amplification of reference gene primers within the assay. Sequence reads were collapsed and filtered to measure the absolute abundance of every unique TCRbeta CDR3 rearrangement. For each sample, productive Simpson clonality was calculated as the square root of Simpson's diversity index across productive rearrangements. Imported from immuneACCESS, the table was reduced by TCRdb to in-frame sequences with V and J called. These copies leave out some clones; in studies compared against another copy, an unresolved V gene accounts for under half, and the cause of the remainder is not known. That table supplies the V and J calls and clone size; D and trimming were determined from the DNA. The sample profile shows about 260,000 clones; roughly 87% of them were found once. 0.7% of the sample lies in the top ten.

A single count supports this clone. Its antigen remains unidentified. No much larger clone exists at a distance of one base, and base qualities are not known. Each collaborating institution followed its own protocols to collect whole blood in K2EDTA tubes. For TCRbeta analysis, collaborators shipped samples in one of three forms: frozen whole blood, isolated PBMCs, or DNA extracted from either of those sample types. This sequence uses TRBV24-1 and TRBJ1-2, with TRBD1 as a weak D call on 5 bases. The specimen sequenced was peripheral blood. This clonotype originated in a human donor in a cohort sampled during active COVID-19. The nucleotides read TGTGCCACCAGTGACCCCCGTCTGAGACAGAGAATCTATGGCTACACCTTC. This yields the protein CATSDPRLRQRIYGYTF.